The T cell receptor beta chain described here comes from a study of T cells expressing NK-cell markers. Study results and caveats: These clonotypes additionally ranked first within the CD3+CD56-NKG2C+ fraction of several donors. It was still unclear whether expanded NKG2C+ T cell clones were HCMV specific. In a group of roughly 6 donors, dominant NKG2C+ clonotypes represented roughly 1.0-7.0% of CD8+ T cells.

Details on this clonotype: No antigen is known for it.

The CDR3 covers 13 residues. Germline V gives CDR1 SEHNR, CDR2 FQNEAQ (reference sequence). What made the TCR beta cDNA was 5'RACE template switching with UMIs. Reprocessing the 5' RACE reads, TCRdb reports a single entry for every CDR3 protein and omits DNA. Its listing shows 550,000 or so distinct CDR3 sequences. The rearrangement links TRBV7-9 to TRBJ1-1. The sample was blood T cells: a sorted CD56 or NKG2C T cell subset, CD4+ or CD8+ T cells, or bulk PBMC T cells (not recorded which). The sequence derives from a young man in good health. This CDR3 reads CASSLIWNTEAFF.